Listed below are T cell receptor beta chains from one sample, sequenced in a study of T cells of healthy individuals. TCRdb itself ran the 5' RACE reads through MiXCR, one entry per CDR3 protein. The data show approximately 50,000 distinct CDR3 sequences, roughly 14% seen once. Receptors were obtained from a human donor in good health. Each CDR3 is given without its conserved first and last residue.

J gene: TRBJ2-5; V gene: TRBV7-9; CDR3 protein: ASSLRDTVGETQY
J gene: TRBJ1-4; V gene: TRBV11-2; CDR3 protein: ASSLTNHNEKLF
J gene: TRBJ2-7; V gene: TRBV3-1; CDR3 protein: ASSHRSLSGEQY
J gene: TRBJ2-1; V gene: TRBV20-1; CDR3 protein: SANPPSIASYNEQF
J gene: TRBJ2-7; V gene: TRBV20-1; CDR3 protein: SARAGLHFYEQY
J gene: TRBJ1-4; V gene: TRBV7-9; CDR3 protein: ASSPDTATNEKLF
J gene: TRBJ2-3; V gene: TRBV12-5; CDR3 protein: ASGLLSSDTQY
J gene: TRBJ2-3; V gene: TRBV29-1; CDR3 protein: SVESLAGGQDTQY
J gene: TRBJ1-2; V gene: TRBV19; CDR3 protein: ASLKGEGHYGYT
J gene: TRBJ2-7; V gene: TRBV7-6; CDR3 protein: ASSDRPRGRYEQY
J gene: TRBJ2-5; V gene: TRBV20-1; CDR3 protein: SANQDSHTQETQY
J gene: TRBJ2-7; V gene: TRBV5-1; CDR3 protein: ASRPGTGVAYEQY
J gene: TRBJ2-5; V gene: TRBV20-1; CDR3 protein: SARPGSQVETQY
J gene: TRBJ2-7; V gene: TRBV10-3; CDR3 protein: AISYGQGPYEQY
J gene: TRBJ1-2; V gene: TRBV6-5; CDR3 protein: ASTDDTLRGYT
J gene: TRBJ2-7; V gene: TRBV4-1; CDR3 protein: ASSHGLAGPPEQY
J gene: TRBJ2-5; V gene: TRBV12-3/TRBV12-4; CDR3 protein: ASSYLRENGETQY
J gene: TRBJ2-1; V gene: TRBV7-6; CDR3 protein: ASSFNPTNEQF
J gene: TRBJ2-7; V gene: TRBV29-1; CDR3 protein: SVAAGTGGPYEQY
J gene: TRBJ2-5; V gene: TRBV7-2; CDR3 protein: ASSRLDTQETQY
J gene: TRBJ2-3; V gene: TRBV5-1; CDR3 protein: ASSFEGGRALDTQY
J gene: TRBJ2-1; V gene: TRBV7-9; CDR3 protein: ASSLGDRFSSYNEQF
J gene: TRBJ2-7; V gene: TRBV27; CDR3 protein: ASSLTREYEQY
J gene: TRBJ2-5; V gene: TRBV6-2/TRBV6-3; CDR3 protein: ASSYGIRIQETQY
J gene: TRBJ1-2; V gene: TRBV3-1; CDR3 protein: ASSQSRDTGRGYT
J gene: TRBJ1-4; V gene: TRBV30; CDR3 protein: AWRKDLIPNEKLF
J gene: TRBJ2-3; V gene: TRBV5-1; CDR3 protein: ASSPAVRGVTDTQY
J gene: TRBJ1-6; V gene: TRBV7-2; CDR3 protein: ASSLDSGHNSPLH
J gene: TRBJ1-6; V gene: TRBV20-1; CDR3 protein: SARGGSVWYSPLH
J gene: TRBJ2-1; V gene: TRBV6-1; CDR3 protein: ASSEAMGNEQF
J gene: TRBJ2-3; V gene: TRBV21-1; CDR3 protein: ASSKASASGRLDTQY
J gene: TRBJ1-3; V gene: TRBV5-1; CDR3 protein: ASSLEGRSHSGNTIY
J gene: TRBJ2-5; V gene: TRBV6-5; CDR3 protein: ASSYSLAATQY
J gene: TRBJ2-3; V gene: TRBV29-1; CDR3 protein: SVEGAPSGTDTQY
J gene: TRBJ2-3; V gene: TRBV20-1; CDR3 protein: SADRGPTDTQY
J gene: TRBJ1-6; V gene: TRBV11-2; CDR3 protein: ASSRIPADSPLH
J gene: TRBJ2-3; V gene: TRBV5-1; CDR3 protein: ASSLYSTDTQY
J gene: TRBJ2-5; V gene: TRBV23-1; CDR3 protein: ASSRIGEETQY